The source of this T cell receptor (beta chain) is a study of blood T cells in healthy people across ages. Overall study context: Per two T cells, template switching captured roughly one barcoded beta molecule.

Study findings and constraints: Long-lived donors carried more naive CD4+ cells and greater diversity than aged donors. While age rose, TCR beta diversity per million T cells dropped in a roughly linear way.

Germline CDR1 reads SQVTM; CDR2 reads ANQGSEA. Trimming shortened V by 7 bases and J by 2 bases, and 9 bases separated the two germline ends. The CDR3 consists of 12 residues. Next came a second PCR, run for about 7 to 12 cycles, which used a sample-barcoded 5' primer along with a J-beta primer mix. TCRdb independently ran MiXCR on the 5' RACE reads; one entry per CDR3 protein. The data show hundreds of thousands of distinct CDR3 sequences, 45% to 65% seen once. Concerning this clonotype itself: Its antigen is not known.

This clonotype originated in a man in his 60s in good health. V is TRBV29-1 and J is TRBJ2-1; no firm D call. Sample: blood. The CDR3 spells CSAVLTYNEQFF. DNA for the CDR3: TGCAGCGCTGTGCTTACCTACAATGAGCAGTTCTTC.